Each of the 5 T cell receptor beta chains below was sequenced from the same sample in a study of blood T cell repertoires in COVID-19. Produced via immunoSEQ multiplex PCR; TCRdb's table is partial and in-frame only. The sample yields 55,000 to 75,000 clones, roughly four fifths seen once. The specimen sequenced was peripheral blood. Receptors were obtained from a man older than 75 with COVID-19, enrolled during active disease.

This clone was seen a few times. CDR3 coding DNA: TGCGCCAGCAGCTTGGGAGCGGGAGCTTCTAGCACAGATACGCAGTATTTT. The encoded protein is CASSLGAGASSTDTQYF. The chain recombines TRBV5-1 with TRBJ2-3; 8 nucleotides line up with TRBD2. The CDR3 totals 17 residues. Germline values: CDR1 SGHRS, CDR2 YFSETQ. The junction had 6 bases not matched to a gene; V was cut back by 0 bases and J by 0 bases. Full variable domain (outside the CDR3, taken from reference TRBV5-1 and TRBJ2-3): KAGVTQTPRYLIKTRGQQVTLSCSPISGHRSVSWYQQTPGQGLQFLFEYFSETQRNKGNFPGRFSGRQFSNSRSEMNVSTLELGDSALYLCASSLGAGASSTDTQYFGPGTRLTVL.

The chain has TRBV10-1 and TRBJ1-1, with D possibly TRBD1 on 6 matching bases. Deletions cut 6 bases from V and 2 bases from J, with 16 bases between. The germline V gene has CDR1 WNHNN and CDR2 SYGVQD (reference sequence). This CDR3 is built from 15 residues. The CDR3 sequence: CASRKSIQGNTEAFF. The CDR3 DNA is TGCGCCAGCAGAAAGTCAATACAGGGTAACACTGAAGCTTTCTTT.

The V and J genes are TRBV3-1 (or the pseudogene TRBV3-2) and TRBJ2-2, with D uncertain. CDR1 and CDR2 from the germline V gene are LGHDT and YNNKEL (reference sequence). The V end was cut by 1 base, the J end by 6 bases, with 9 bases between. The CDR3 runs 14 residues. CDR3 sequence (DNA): TGTGCCAGCAGCCAAGGTTCCTTTCCCGGGGAGCTGTTTTTT. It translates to CASSQGSFPGELFF.

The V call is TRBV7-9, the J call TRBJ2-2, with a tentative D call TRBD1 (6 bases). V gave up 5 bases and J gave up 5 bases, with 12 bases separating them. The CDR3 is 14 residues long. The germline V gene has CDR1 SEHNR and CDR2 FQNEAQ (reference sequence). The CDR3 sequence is CASSPIQGTGELFF. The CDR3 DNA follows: TGTGCCAGCAGCCCGATACAGGGAACCGGGGAGCTGTTTTTT.

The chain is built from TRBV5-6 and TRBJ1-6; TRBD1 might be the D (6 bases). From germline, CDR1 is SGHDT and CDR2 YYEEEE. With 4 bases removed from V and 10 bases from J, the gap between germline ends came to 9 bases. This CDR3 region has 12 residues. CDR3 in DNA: TGTGCCAGCAGCCCACAGGGATCACCCCTCCACTTT. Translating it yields CASSPQGSPLHF.